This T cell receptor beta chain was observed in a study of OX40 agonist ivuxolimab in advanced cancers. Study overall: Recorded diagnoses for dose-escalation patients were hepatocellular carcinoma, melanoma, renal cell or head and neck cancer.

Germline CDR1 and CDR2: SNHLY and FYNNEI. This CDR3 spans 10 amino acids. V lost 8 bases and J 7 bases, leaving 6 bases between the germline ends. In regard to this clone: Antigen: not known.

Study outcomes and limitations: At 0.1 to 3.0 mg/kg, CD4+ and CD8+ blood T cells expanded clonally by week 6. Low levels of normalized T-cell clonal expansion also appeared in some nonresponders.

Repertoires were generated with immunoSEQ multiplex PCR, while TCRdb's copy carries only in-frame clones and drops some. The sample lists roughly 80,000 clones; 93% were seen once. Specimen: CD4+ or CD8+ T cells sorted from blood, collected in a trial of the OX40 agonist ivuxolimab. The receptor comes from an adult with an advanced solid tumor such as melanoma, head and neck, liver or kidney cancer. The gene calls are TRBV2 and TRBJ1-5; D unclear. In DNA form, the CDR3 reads TGTGCCAGCGGCCTACAGCCCCAGCATTTT. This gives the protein CASGLQPQHF.